The text below deals with one TCR beta chain. Its antigen is unknown. The CDR3 has 15 amino acids. V lost 7 bases and J lost 5, with 20 bases in between. The germline gives CDR1 MNHNS, CDR2 SASEGT. The sample originates from a study of blood T cells in healthy people across ages. Findings of the study overall: The long-lived group displayed more naive CD4+ cells, plus higher diversity, than the aged donors did. Estimates drawn from one million T cells were deemed to understate diversity.

Primers used in a second PCR of about 7 to 11 cycles were a sample-barcoded 5' primer and a J-beta primer mix. Each of the samples gave a minimum of 2.5 million paired-end reads that contained CDR3. TCRdb called the 5' RACE reads again in MiXCR, with one record for every CDR3 protein. Among approximately 810,000 distinct CDR3 sequences listed, under 35% were seen once. The specimen was blood. V gene TRBV6-1 combines with J gene TRBJ1-2; D may be TRBD1 (6 bases). The TCR comes from a woman older than 75 in good health. CDR3 sequence: CASTSGTNDAYGYTF. The CDR3 DNA reads TGTGCCAGCACTAGCGGGACAAATGACGCGTATGGCTACACCTTC.